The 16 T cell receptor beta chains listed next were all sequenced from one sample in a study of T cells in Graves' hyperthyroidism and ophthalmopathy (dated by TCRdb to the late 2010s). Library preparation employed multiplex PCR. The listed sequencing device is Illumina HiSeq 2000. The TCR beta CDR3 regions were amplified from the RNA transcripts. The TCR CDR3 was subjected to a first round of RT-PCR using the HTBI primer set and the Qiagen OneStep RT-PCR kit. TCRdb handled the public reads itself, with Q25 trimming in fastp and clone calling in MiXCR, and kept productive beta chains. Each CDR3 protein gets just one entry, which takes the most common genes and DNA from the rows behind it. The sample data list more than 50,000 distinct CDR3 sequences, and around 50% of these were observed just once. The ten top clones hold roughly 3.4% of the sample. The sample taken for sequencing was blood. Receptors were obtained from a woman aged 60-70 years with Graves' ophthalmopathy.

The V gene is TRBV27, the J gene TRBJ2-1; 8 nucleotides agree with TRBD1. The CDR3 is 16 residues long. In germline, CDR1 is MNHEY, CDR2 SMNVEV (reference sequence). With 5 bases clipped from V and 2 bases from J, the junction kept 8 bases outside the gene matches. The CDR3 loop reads CASSLTYRGAYNEQFF. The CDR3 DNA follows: TGTGCCAGCAGTCTCACCTACAGGGGGGCCTACAATGAGCAGTTCTTC.

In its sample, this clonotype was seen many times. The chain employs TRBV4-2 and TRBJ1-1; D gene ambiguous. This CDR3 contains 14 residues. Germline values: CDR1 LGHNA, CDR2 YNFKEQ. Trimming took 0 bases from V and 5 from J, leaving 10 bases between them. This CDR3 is CASSQDWRETEAFF. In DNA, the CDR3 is TGTGCCAGCAGCCAAGATTGGCGAGAGACTGAAGCTTTCTTT.

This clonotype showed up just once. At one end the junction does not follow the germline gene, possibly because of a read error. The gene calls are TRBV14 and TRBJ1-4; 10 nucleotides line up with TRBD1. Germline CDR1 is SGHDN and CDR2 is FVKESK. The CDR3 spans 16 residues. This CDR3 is CASSQADRGLSEQLSF. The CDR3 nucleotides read TGTGCCAGCAGCCAGGCTGACAGGGGGCTAAGTGAACAACTGTCTTTT.

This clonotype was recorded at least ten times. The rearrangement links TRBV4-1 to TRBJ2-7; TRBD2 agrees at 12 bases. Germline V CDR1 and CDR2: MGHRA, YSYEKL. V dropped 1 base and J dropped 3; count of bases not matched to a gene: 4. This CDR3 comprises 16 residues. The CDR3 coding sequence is TGCGCCAGCAGCCAAGGACTAGCGGGAGCATACTACGAGCAGTACTTC. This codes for CASSQGLAGAYYEQYF.

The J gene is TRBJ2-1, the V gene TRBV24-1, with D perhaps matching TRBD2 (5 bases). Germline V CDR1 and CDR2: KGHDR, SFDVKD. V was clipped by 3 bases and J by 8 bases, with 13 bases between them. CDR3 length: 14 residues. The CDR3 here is CATSDNTREYEQFF. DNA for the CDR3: TGTGCCACCAGTGATAACACAAGGGAGTATGAGCAGTTCTTC.

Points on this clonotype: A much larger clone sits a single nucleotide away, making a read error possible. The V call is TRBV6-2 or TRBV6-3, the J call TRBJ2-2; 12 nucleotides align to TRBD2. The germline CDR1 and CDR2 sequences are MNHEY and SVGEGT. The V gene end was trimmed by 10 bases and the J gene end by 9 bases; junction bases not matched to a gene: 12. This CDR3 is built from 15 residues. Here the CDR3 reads CATLPSGGAIRELFF. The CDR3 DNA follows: TGTGCCACCCTCCCTAGCGGGGGGGCGATCAGGGAGCTGTTTTTT.

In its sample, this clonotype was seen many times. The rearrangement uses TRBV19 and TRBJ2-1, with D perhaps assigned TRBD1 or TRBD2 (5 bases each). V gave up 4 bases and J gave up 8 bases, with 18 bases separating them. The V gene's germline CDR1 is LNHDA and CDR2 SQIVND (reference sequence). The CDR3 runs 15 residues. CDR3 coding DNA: TGTGCCAGTAGTACCCGGGGAGAGGGGCCCCATGAGCAGTTCTTC. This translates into CASSTRGEGPHEQFF. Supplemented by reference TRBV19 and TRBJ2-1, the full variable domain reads DGGITQSPKYLFRKEGQNVTLSCEQNLNHDAMYWYRQDPGQGLRLIYYSQIVNDFQKGDIAEGYSVSREKKESFPLTVTSAQKNPTAFYLCASSTRGEGPHEQFFGPGTRLTVL.

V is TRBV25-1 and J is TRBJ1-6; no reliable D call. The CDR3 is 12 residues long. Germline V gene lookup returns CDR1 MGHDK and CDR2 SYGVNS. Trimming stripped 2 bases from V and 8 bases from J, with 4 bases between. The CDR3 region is CASSETDSPLHF. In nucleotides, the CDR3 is TGTGCCAGCAGTGAAACGGATTCACCCCTCCACTTT.

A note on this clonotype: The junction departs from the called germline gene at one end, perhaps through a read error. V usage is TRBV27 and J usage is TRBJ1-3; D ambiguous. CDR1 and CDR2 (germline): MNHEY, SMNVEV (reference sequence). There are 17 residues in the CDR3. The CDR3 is CASSSFQSGSKGNTKYF. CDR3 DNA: TGTGCCAGCAGTAGTTTTCAAAGCGGGTCTAAGGGAAACACCAAATATTTT.

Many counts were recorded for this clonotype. The DNA for the CDR3 is TGTGCCACCAGCAGTCAAACAGGGTCAGGAGAGACCCAGTACTTC. It is translated as CATSSQTGSGETQYF. This rearrangement joins TRBV15 to TRBJ2-5, with D possibly TRBD1 on 6 matching bases. Trimming left V 3 bases short and J 4 bases short, with 15 bases between. This CDR3 is built from 15 residues. Germline V lookup: CDR1 LNHNV, CDR2 YYDKDF (reference sequence).

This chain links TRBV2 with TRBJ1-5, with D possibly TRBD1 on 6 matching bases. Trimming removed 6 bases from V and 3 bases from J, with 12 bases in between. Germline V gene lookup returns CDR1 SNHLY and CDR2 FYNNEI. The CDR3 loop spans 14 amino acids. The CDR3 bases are TGTGCCAGCAGAGAGAGGACAGCCAATCAGCCCCAGCATTTT. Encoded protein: CASRERTANQPQHF.

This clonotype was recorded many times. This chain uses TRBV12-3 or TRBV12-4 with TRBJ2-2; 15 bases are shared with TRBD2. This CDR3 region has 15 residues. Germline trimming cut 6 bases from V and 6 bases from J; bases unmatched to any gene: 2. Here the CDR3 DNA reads TGTGCCAGCAGCAGGACTAGCGGGGGGGCCGGGGAGCTGTTTTTT. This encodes CASSRTSGGAGELFF.

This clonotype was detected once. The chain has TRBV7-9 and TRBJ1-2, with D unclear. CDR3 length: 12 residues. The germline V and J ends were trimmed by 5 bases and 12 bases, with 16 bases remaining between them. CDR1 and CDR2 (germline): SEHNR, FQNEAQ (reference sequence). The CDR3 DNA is TGTGCCAGCAGCCTACAAACGGCTGGAAACACCTTC. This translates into CASSLQTAGNTF.

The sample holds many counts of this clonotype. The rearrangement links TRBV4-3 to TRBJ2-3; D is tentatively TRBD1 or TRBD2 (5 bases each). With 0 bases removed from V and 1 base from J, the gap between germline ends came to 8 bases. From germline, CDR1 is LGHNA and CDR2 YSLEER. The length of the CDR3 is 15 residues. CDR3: CASSQDRDGTDTQYF. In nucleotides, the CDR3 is TGCGCCAGCAGCCAAGATCGGGACGGCACAGATACGCAGTATTTT.

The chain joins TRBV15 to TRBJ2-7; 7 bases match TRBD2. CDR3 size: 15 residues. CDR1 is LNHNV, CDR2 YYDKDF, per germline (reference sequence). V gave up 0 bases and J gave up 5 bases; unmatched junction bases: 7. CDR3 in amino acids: CATSRDVAGEHEQYF. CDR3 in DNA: TGTGCCACCAGCAGAGATGTCGCGGGGGAGCACGAGCAGTACTTC.

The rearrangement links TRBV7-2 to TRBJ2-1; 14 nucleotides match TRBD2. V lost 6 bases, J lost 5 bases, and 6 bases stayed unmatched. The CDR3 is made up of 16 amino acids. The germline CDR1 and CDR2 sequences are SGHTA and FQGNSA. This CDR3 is CASRQTSGGADNEQFF. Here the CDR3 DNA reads TGTGCCAGCAGACAGACTAGCGGGGGGGCAGACAATGAGCAGTTCTTC.